The 12 T cell receptor beta chains below were found in one sample sequenced in a study of Graves' ophthalmopathy and Graves' hyperthyroidism. The authors amplified TCR beta CDR3 regions from RNA transcripts. The library came from an HTBI-primed first-round RT-PCR and a second-round multiplex PCR. TCRdb redid the calling of the multiplex PCR reads with MiXCR, one entry per CDR3 protein. This table has some 370,000 distinct CDR3 sequences, roughly 15% appearing once. The specimen sequenced was peripheral blood. All receptors derive from an adult woman with stable Graves' hyperthyroidism.

In its sample, this clonotype was seen a few times. The V call is TRBV3-1, the J call TRBJ1-2; 8 bases match TRBD1. The CDR3 spans 13 residues. J lost 8 bases, V lost 4 bases, and 6 bases had no gene match. Germline V gene sequence: CDR1 LGHDT, CDR2 YNNKEL (reference sequence). CDR3 nucleotides: TGTGCCAGCAGCCCCTCCCGGACAGGGGGCTACACCTTC. It encodes CASSPSRTGGYTF.

Remarks on this clonotype: The germline gene is not matched at one end of the junction; a read error may be the cause. As DNA, the CDR3 is TGTGCCAGCAGTTACTCGGACGGCCGGGGAGTCTATGACTACACCTTT. Its translation is CASSYSDGRGVYDYTF. The chain employs TRBV6-2 or TRBV6-3 and TRBJ1-2; D is uncertain. The germline V gene has CDR1 MNHEY and CDR2 SVGEGT. This CDR3 has 16 residues.

This clonotype was counted many times. The junction does not match germline at one end; this may be a read error. The rearrangement uses TRBV10-3 and TRBJ1-5; D may be TRBD1 (6 bases). Germline-derived CDR1 and CDR2 are ENHRY and SYGVKD. The CDR3 runs 14 residues. Here the CDR3 reads CATSLGTTDQPQHF. CDR3 sequence (DNA): TGTGCCACCAGTCTCGGGACAACAGATCAGCCCCAGCATTTT.

This clonotype has at least ten counts. The chain carries TRBV6-1 and TRBJ2-2; 8 bases match TRBD2. Germline V gene data show CDR1 as MNHNS and CDR2 as SASEGT. After removal of 5 bases from V and 3 bases from J, the junction contained 5 bases not matched to a gene. CDR3 length: 15 residues. CDR3 bases: TGTGCCAGCAGTCGGACTAGCACCTACACCGGGGAGCTGTTTTTT. This sequence encodes CASSRTSTYTGELFF.

In this sample, this clonotype turned up many times. This rearrangement joins TRBV12-3 or TRBV12-4 to TRBJ2-7; D ambiguous. The CDR3 spans 11 residues. V gave up 6 bases and J gave up 5 bases, with 8 bases separating them. This CDR3 is CASRADDEQYF. CDR3 sequence (DNA): TGTGCCAGCAGGGCCGACGACGAGCAGTACTTC.

The sample holds many counts of this clonotype. This chain joins TRBV5-1 and TRBJ1-1; TRBD1 matches 7 bases. Germline trimming cut 4 bases from V and 1 base from J; bases unmatched to any gene: 10. The CDR3 runs to 16 residues. The V gene's germline CDR1 is SGHRS and CDR2 YFSETQ. CDR3 sequence (DNA): TGCGCCAGCAGCCCCAGGACAAGACAGGGGAACACTGAAGCTTTCTTT. Amino acids: CASSPRTRQGNTEAFF.

This clonotype was detected many times. V and J are TRBV20-1 and TRBJ1-2, with D tentatively TRBD1 (6 bases). Trimming removed 5 bases from V and 3 bases from J, with 16 bases in between. Germline CDR1 is DFQATT and CDR2 is SNEGSKA (reference sequence). This CDR3 is built from 14 residues. The CDR3 coding sequence is TGCAGTGCTTACTCGGACAGCTCCCACTATGGCTACACCTTC. It is translated as CSAYSDSSHYGYTF.

In its sample, this clonotype was seen many times. CDR3 DNA: TGTGCCAGCAGCTCGGAGACTAGCGGGAGACCGCCCACCGGGGAGCTGTTTTTT. Its translation: CASSSETSGRPPTGELFF. The rearrangement links TRBV13 to TRBJ2-2, with 12 bases aligning to TRBD2. The CDR3 is 18 residues long. V shed 4 bases and J 4 bases; nucleotides not matched to a gene: 10. In germline, CDR1 is PRHDT, CDR2 FYEKMQ (reference sequence).

The rearrangement links TRBV19 to TRBJ1-5; D unresolved. This CDR3 has 16 residues. Trimming pared 3 bases from V and 0 bases from J, leaving 12 bases between. Germline lookup yields CDR1 LNHDA and CDR2 SQIVND (reference sequence). The chain's CDR3 is CASSIVGRYSNQPQHF. In nucleotides, the CDR3 is TGTGCCAGTAGTATCGTTGGACGGTATAGCAATCAGCCCCAGCATTTT.

A word on this clonotype: A read error may explain this, as a much larger clone is one base away. The chain is built from TRBV29-1 and TRBJ1-1; 8 bases align to TRBD1. Germline CDR1 and CDR2: SQVTM and ANQGSEA. The CDR3 loop spans 15 amino acids. CDR3 residues: CSVSPGGRVNTEDFF. The CDR3, as DNA: TGCAGCGTTTCCCCAGGGGGCAGAGTGAACACTGAAGATTTCTTT.

The DNA of the CDR3 is TGTGCCTGGAGTGCCGACGACTCCTACGAGCAGTACTTC. This gives the protein CAWSADDSYEQYF. The chain couples TRBV30 to TRBJ2-7; no reliable D call. The CDR3 length is 13 residues. Germline V gene sequence: CDR1 GTSNPN, CDR2 SVGIG (reference sequence). The V and J ends lost 1 base and 0 bases respectively, with 7 bases between them. The whole variable domain, filled in from reference TRBV30 and TRBJ2-7, reads SQTIHQWPATLVQPVGSPLSLECTVEGTSNPNLYWYRQAAGRGLQLLFYSVGIGQISSEVPQNLSASRPQDRQFILSSKKLLLSDSGFYLCAWSADDSYEQYFGPGTRLTVT.

This clonotype was detected many times. CDR3 DNA: TGTGCCAGCAGCCCCGGGACCCTGGGGTACTATGGCTACACCTTC. It specifies CASSPGTLGYYGYTF. The J gene is TRBJ1-2, the V gene TRBV12-3 or TRBV12-4, with a weak D call TRBD1 (5 bases). The CDR3 is made up of 15 amino acids. V was pared by 6 bases and J by 3 bases, with 17 bases between.